At least ten counts were recorded for the clone carrying this T cell receptor beta chain. An end of the junction does not agree with germline; a read error may underlie this. This specimen comes from a study of T-cell reconstitution after alpha-beta-depleted transplantation in children. The TCRbeta library was prepared with unique molecular identifiers. TCRdb fed the PCR reads into MiXCR, producing one record per CDR3 protein. The sample yields hundreds of thousands of distinct CDR3 sequences, around 15% seen once. This TCR derives from a male patient aged 2 to 9 who had a stem cell transplant for acute lymphoblastic leukemia, so the T cells may come from the graft donor. The sequencing used PBMCs, mostly from graft donor cells, collected 360 days after TCRalphabeta/CD19-depleted stem cell transplant.

The CDR3 bases are TGTGCCAGCAGCTTAGGACAGGGCCAAGAGACCCAGTACTTC. Protein: CASSLGQGQETQYF. The genes are TRBV12-3 or TRBV12-4 and TRBJ2-5, with 8 bases that match TRBD1. This CDR3 has 14 amino acids.